This paragraph reports one T cell receptor (beta chain). V lost 2 bases, J lost 7 bases, and 4 bases lay in between. The length of the CDR3 is 12 residues. Germline CDR1 is KGHDR and CDR2 is SFDVKD. MiXCR was run by TCRdb on the RT-PCR reads, yielding one entry per CDR3 protein. The table lists about 700,000 distinct CDR3 sequences, 14% of them singletons. V gene TRBV24-1 combines with J gene TRBJ2-2; D gene uncertain. Sequencing was carried out using memory CD4+ T cells from blood. This clonotype was obtained from a female donor in good health, serving as a healthy control. DNA of the CDR3: TGTGCCACCAGTGATTACCTCGGGGAGCTGTTTTTT. Translating it yields CATSDYLGELFF.